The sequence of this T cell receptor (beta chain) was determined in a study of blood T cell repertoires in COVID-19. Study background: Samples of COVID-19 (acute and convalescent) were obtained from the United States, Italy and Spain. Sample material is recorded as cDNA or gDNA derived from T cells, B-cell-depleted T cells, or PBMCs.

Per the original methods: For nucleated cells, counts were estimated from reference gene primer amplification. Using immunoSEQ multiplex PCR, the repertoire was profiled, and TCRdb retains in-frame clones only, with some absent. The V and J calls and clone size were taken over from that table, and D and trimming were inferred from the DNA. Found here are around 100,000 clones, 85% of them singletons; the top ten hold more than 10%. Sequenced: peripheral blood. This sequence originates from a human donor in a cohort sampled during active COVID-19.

The CDR3 loop is CASSYPLSQGRDTQYF. Here the CDR3 DNA reads TGTGCCAGCAGCTACCCATTGAGCCAGGGAAGGGATACGCAGTATTTT. This chain links TRBV6-5 with TRBJ2-3, with D possibly TRBD1 on 5 matching bases. Trimming shortened V by 6 bases and J by 6 bases, and 22 bases separated the two germline ends. The CDR3 covers 16 residues. The germline V gene has CDR1 MNHEY and CDR2 SVGAGI.